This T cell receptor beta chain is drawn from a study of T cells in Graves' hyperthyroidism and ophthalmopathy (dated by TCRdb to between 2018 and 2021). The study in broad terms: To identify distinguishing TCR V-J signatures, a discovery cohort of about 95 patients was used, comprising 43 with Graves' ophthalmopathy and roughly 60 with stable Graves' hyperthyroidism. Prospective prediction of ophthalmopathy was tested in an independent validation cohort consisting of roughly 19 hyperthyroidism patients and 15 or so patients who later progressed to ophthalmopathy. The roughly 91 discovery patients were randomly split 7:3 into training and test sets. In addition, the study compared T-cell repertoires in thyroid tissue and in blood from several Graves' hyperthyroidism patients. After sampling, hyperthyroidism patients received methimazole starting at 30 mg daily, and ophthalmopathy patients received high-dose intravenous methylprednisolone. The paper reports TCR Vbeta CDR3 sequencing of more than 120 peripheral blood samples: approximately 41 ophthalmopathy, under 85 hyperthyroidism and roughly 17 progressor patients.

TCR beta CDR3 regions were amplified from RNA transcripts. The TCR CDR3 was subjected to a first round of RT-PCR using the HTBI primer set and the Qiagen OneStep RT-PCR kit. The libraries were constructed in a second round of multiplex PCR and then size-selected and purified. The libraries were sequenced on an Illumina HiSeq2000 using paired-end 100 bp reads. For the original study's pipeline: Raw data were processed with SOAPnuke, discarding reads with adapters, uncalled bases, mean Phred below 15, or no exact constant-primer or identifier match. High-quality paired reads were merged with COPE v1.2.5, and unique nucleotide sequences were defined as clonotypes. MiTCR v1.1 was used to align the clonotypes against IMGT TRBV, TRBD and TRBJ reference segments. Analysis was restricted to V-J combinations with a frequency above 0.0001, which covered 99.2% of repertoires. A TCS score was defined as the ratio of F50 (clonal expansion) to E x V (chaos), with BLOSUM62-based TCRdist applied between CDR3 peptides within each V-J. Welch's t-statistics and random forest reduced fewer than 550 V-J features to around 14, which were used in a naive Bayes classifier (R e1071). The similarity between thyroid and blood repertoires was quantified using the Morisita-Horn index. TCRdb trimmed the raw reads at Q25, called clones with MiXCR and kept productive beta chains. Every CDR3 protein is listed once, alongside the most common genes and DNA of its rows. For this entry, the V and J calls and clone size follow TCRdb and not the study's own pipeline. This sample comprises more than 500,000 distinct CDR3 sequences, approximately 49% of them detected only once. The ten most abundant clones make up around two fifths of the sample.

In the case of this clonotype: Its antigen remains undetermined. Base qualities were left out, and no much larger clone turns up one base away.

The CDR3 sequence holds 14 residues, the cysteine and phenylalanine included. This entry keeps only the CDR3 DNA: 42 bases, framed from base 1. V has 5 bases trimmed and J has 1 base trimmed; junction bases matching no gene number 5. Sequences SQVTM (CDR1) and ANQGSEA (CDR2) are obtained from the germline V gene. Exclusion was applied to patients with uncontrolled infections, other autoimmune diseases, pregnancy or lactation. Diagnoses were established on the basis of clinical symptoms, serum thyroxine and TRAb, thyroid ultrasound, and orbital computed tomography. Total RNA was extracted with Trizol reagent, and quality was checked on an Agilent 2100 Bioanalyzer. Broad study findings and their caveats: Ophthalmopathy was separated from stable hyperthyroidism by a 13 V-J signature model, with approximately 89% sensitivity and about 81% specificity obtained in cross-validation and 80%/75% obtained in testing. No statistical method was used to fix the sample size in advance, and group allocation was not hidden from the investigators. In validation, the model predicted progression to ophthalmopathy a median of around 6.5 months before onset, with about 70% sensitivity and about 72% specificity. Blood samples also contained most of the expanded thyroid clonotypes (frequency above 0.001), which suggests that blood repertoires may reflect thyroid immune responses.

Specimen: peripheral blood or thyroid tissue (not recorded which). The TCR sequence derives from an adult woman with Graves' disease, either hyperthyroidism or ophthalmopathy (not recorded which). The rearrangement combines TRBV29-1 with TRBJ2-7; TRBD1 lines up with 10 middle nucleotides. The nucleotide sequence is TGCAGCGTTCTGGGACAGGGGATGTCCTACGAGCAGTACTTC. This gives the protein CSVLGQGMSYEQYF.